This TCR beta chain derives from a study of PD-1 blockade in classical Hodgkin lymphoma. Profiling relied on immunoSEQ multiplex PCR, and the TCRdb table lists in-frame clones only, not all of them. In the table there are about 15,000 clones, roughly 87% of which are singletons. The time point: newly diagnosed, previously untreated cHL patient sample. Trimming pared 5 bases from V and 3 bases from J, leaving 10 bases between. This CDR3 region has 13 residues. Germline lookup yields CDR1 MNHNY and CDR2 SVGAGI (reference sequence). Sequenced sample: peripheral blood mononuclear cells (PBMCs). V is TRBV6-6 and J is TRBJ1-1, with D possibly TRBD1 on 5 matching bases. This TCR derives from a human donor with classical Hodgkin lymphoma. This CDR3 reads CASSRDGYTEAFF. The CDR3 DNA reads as TGTGCCAGCAGTCGGGACGGTTACACTGAAGCTTTCTTT.